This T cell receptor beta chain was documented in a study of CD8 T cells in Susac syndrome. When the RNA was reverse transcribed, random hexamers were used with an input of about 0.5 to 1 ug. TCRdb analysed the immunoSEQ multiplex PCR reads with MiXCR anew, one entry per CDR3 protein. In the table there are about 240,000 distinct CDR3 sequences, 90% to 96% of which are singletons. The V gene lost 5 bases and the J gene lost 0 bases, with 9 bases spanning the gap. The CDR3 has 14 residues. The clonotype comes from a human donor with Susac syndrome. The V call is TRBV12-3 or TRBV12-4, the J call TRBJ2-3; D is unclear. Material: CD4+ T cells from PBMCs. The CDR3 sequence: CASSPYQSTDTQYF. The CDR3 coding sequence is TGTGCCAGCAGTCCTTACCAAAGCACAGATACGCAGTATTTT.